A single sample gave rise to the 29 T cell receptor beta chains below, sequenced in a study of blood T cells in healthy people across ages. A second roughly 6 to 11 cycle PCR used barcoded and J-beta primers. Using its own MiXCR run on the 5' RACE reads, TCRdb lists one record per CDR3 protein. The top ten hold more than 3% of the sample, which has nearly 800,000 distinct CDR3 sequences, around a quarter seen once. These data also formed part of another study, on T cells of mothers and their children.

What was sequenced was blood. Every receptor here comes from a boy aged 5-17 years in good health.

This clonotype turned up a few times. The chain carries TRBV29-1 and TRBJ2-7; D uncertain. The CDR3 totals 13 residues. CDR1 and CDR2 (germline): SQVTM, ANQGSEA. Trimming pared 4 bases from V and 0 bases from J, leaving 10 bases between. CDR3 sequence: CSVGFVSSYEQYF. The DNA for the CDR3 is TGCAGCGTTGGTTTCGTGAGCTCCTACGAGCAGTACTTC.

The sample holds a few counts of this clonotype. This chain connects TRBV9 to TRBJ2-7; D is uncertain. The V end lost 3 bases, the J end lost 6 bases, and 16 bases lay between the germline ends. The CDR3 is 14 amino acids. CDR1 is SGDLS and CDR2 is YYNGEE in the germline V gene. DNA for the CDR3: TGTGCCAGCAGCGCCCGCCAGAACACCGGCGAGCAGTACTTC. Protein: CASSARQNTGEQYF.

CDR3 DNA sequence: TGTGCCAGCAGTTACTCTAGCGGGAGGCCTTACAATGAGCAGTTCTTC. It translates to CASSYSSGRPYNEQFF. The chain is built from TRBV6-2 or TRBV6-3 and TRBJ2-1; 10 bases agree with TRBD2. This CDR3 is built from 16 residues. Per the germline V gene, CDR1 is MNHEY and CDR2 is SVGEGT. J was trimmed by 4 bases and V by 0 bases; bases with no gene match: 3.

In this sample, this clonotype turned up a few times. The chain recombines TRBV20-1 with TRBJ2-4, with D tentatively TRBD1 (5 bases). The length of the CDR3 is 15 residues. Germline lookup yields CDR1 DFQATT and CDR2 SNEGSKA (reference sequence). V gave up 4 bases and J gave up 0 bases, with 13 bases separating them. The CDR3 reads CSANALQVAKNIQYF. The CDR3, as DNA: TGCAGTGCTAACGCCCTACAGGTAGCCAAAAACATTCAGTACTTC.

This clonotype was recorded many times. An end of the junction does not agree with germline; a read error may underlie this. The CDR3 nucleotides read TGCGCCAGCAGCCCTCAGGGGTCTGGGGCCAACGTCCTGACTTTC. As protein: CASSPQGSGANVLTF. The gene calls are TRBV7-2 and TRBJ2-6; TRBD1 might be the D (6 bases). The V gene's germline CDR1 is SGHTA and CDR2 FQGNSA. The CDR3 consists of 15 residues.

CDR3 in DNA: TGTGCCAGCAGTGAACCCCACAGAAACTATGGCTACACCTTC. It is translated as CASSEPHRNYGYTF. The V gene is TRBV2, the J gene TRBJ1-2; D ambiguous. The CDR3 is made up of 14 amino acids. Germline lookup yields CDR1 SNHLY and CDR2 FYNNEI. Deletions cut 2 bases from V and 2 bases from J, with 9 bases between.

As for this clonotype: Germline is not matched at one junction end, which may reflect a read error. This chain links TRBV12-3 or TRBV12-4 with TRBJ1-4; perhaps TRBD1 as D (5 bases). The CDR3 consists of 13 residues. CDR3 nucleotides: TGTGCCAGCAGTGTCTTACCATCCGGGTCCTGGACATTT. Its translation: CASSVLPSGSWTF.

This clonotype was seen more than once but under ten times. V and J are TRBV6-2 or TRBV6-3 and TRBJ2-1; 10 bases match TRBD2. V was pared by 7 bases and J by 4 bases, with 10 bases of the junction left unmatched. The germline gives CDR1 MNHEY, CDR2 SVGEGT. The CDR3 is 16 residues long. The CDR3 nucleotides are TGTGCCAGCAAATCCCTCCTAGCGGGGGTATACAATGAGCAGTTCTTC. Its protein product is CASKSLLAGVYNEQFF.

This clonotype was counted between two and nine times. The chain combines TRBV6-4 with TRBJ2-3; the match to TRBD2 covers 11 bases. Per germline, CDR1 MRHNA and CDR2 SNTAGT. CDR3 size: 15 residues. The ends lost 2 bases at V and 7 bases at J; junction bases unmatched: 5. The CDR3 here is CASSDASGGQNTQYF. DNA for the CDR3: TGTGCCAGCAGTGACGCTAGCGGGGGGCAAAATACGCAGTATTTT.

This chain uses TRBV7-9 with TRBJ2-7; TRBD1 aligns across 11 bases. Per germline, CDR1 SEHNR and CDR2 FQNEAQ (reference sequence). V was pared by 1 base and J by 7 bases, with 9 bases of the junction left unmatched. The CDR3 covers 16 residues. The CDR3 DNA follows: TGTGCCAGCAGCTTAGGGGACAGGGGGAGCCTAGAGGAGCAGTACTTC. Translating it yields CASSLGDRGSLEEQYF.

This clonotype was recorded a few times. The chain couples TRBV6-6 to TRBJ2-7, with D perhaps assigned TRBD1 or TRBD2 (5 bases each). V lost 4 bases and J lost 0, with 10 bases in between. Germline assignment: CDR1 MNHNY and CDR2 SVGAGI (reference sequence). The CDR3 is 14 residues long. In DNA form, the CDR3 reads TGTGCCAGCAGTTGGGGACCATCCTCCTACGAGCAGTACTTC. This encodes CASSWGPSSYEQYF.

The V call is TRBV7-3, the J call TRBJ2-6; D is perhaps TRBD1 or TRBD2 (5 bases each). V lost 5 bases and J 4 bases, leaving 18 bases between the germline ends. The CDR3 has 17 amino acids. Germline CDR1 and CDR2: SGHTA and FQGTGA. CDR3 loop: CASSRGTSRSGANVLTF. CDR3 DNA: TGTGCCAGCAGCCGAGGGACCTCTCGCTCCGGGGCCAACGTCCTGACTTTC.

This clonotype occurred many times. The CDR3 DNA sequence: TGTGCCAGCAGCTTTGAGGGAGCTGCGTACGAGCAGTACTTC. It is translated as CASSFEGAAYEQYF. The chain joins TRBV7-2 to TRBJ2-7; D might be TRBD2 (5 bases). V gave up 3 bases and J gave up 4 bases, with 13 bases separating them. The CDR3 extends over 14 amino acids. Germline lookup yields CDR1 SGHTA and CDR2 FQGNSA.

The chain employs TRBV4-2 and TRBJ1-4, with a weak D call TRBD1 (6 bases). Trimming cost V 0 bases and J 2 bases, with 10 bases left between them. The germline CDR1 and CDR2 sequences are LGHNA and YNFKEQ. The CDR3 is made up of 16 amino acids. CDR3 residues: CASSQDGQGTNEKLFF. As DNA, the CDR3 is TGTGCCAGCAGCCAAGATGGGCAGGGGACTAATGAAAAACTGTTTTTT.

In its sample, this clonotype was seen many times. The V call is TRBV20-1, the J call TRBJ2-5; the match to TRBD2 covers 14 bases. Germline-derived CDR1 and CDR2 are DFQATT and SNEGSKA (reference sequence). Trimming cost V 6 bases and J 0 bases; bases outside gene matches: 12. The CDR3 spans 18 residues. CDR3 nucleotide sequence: TGCAGTGCGAAACCGGTGGGACTAGCGGGGGCCTACCAAGAGACCCAGTACTTC. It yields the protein CSAKPVGLAGAYQETQYF.

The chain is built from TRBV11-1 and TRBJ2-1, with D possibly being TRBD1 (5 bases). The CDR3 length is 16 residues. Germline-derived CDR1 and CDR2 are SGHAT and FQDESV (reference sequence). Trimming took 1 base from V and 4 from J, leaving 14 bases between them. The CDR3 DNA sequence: TGTGCCAGCAGCTTAGACTCAGGACACCAATACAATGAGCAGTTCTTC. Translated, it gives CASSLDSGHQYNEQFF.

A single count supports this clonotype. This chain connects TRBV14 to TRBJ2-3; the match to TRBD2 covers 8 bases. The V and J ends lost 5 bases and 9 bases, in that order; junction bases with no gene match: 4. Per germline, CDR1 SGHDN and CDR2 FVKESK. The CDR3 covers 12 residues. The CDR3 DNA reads TGTGCCAGCAGCTACGGACTAGCCACGCAGTATTTT. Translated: CASSYGLATQYF.

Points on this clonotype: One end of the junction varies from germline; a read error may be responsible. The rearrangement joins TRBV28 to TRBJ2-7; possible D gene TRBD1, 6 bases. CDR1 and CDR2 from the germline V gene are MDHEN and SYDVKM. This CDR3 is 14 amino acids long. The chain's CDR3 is CAGSRGGRGIEQYF. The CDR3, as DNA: TGTGCCGGCAGTAGGGGTGGCAGGGGTATCGAGCAGTACTTC.

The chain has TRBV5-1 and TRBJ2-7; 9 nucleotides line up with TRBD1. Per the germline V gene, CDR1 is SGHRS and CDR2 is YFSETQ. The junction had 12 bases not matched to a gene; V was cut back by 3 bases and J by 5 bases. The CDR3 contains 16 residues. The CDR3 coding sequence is TGCGCCAGCAGCTCTAGCCTAGGACAGGGGTTTCACGAGCAGTACTTC. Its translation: CASSSSLGQGFHEQYF.

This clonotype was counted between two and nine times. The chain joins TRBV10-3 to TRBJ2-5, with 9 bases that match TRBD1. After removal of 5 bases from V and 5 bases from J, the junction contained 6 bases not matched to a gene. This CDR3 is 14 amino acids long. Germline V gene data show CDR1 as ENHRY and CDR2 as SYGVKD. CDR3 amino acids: CAISTGGLKETQYF. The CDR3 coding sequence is TGTGCCATCAGTACAGGGGGCCTAAAGGAGACCCAGTACTTC.

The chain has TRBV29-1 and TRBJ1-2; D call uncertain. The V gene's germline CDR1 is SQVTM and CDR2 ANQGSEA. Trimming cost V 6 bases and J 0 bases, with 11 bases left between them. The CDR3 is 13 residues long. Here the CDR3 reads CSVGSGTNYGYTF. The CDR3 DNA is TGCAGCGTGGGGAGCGGCACTAACTATGGCTACACCTTC.

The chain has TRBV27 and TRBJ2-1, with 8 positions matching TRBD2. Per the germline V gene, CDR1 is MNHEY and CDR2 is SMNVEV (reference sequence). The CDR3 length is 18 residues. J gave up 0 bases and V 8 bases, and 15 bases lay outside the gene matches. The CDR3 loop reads CASGRRVSGKSSYNEQFF. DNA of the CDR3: TGTGCCAGCGGCCGGCGGGTTAGCGGGAAGAGCTCCTACAATGAGCAGTTCTTC.

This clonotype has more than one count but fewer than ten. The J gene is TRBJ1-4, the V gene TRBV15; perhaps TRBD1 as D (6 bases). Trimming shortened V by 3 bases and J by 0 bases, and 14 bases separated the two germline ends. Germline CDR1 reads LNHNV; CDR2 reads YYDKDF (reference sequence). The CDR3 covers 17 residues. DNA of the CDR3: TGTGCCACCAGCAGGGCGACAGGCCCCGCAACTAATGAAAAACTGTTTTTT. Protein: CATSRATGPATNEKLFF.

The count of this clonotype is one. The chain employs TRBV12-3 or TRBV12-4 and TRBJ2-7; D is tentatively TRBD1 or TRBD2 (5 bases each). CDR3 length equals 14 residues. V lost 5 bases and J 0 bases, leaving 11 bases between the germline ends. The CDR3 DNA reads TGTGCCAGCAGTGGGGACCGGGTCTCCTACGAGCAGTACTTC. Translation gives CASSGDRVSYEQYF.

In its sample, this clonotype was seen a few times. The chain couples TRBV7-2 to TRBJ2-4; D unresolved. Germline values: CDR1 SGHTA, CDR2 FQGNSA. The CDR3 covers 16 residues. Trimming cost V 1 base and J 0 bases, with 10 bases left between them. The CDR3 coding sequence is TGTGCCAGCAGCTTAGAAACCGGTCTAGCCAAAAACATTCAGTACTTC. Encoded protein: CASSLETGLAKNIQYF.

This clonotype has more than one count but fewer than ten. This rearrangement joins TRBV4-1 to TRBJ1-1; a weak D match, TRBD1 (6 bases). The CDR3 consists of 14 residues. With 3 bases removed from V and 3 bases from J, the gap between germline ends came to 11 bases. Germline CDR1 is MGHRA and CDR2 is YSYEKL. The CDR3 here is CASSHIGGDTEAFF. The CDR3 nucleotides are TGCGCCAGCAGCCACATAGGGGGGGACACTGAAGCTTTCTTT.

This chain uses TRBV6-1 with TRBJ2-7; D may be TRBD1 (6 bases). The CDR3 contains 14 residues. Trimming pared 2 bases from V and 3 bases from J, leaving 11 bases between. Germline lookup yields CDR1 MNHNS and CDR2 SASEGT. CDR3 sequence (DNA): TGTGCCAGCAGTGAATTTAACAGGGTCTACGAGCAGTACTTC. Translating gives CASSEFNRVYEQYF.

The CDR3 spells CASRQILQRPGYTF. The CDR3 DNA is TGTGCCAGCAGACAAATCCTACAGAGGCCTGGCTACACCTTC. The chain couples TRBV28 to TRBJ1-2; no reliable D call. Per the germline V gene, CDR1 is MDHEN and CDR2 is SYDVKM. The CDR3 runs 14 residues. Trimming took off 6 bases at V and 7 bases at J, with 18 bases between the two ends.

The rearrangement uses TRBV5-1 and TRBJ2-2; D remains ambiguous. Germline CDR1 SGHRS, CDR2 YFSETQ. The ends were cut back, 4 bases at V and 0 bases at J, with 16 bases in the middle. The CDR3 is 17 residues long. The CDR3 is CASSPRGVQANTGELFF. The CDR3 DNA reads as TGCGCCAGCAGCCCCCGTGGGGTGCAGGCGAACACCGGGGAGCTGTTTTTT.